These 21 T cell receptor beta chains share one sample of origin, sequenced in a study of blood T cell repertoires in COVID-19. Profiling relied on immunoSEQ multiplex PCR, and the TCRdb table lists in-frame clones only, not all of them. This sample has 150,000 or so clones, with about four fifths found just once. Sequencing was done on a sample of peripheral blood. These receptors were collected from a human donor with acute or convalescent COVID-19. The donor label of this sample is uncertain.

The V and J genes are TRBV2 and TRBJ1-5, with 10 bases that match TRBD1. There are 17 residues in the CDR3. Trimming cost V 5 bases and J 3 bases; bases outside gene matches: 10. Germline-derived CDR1 and CDR2 are SNHLY and FYNNEI. Here the CDR3 reads CASSKRGTGVYNQPQHF. CDR3 DNA: TGTGCCAGCAGTAAGCGAGGGACAGGGGTATACAATCAGCCCCAGCATTTT.

This chain connects TRBV30 to TRBJ2-7; TRBD1 matches 7 bases. There are 18 residues in the CDR3. The germline CDR1 and CDR2 sequences are GTSNPN and SVGIG (reference sequence). J lost 3 bases, V lost 2 bases, and 19 bases had no gene match. CDR3 loop: CAWSLLGARGIVGYEQYF. The DNA for the CDR3 is TGTGCCTGGAGTCTATTAGGGGCCAGGGGGATTGTTGGCTACGAGCAGTACTTC.

The V gene is TRBV7-8, the J gene TRBJ1-5, with D unresolved. CDR3 length equals 13 residues. Germline V gene sequence: CDR1 SGHVS, CDR2 FQNEAQ. Trimming pared 5 bases from V and 0 bases from J, leaving 5 bases between. In DNA, the CDR3 is TGTGCCAGCAGCCCCATTAGCAATCAGCCCCAGCATTTT. This codes for CASSPISNQPQHF.

The chain links TRBV3-1 (or the pseudogene TRBV3-2) to TRBJ1-4, with 7 bases that match TRBD1. V dropped 2 bases and J dropped 8; count of bases not matched to a gene: 11. The CDR3 is 16 amino acids. In germline, CDR1 is LGHDT, CDR2 YNNKEL (reference sequence). The CDR3 DNA is TGTGCCAGCAGCCAATGGGGGGCAGGGGGAAAAGAAAAACTGTTTTTT. It specifies CASSQWGAGGKEKLFF.

This sequence joins TRBV7-9 and TRBJ1-3; D not certain. V lost 11 bases and J lost 0, with 14 bases in between. Germline CDR1 SEHNR, CDR2 FQNEAQ (reference sequence). There are 14 residues in the CDR3. The CDR3 is CAYREGSSGNTIYF. The CDR3 coding sequence is TGTGCCTATCGAGAGGGATCCTCTGGAAACACCATATATTTT.

The rearrangement links TRBV24-1 to TRBJ2-3; D gene uncertain. The CDR3 spans 14 residues. Germline V CDR1 and CDR2: KGHDR, SFDVKD. V shed 4 bases and J shed 5 bases, with 12 bases lying between them. In DNA, the CDR3 is TGTGCCACCAGTGACTCCTCGGGTGGAGATACGCAGTATTTT. It translates to CATSDSSGGDTQYF.

DNA of the CDR3: TGTGCCAGCAGTCGAACAGTGGGGGCATATGGCTACACCTTC. Translated, it gives CASSRTVGAYGYTF. The V gene is TRBV6-5, the J gene TRBJ1-2; D is possibly TRBD1 (6 bases). V lost 5 bases, J lost 5 bases, and 15 bases lay in between. CDR1 MNHEY and CDR2 SVGAGI come from the germline V gene. The CDR3 has 14 amino acids.

The chain is built from TRBV6-5 and TRBJ2-1; D call uncertain. Germline values: CDR1 MNHEY, CDR2 SVGAGI. The CDR3 extends over 12 amino acids. Trimming took off 8 bases at V and 10 bases at J, with 15 bases between the two ends. The DNA of the CDR3 is TGTGCCAGCCCGTTAACCATAGCCGAGCAGTTCTTC. Translating it yields CASPLTIAEQFF.

This sequence joins TRBV2 and TRBJ2-2, with a tentative D call TRBD1 (6 bases). The germline V gene encodes CDR1 SNHLY and CDR2 FYNNEI. The CDR3 runs 13 residues. V was shortened by 6 bases and J by 5 bases, with 10 bases between the two germline ends. CDR3 bases: TGTGCCAGCAGCATACAGGGTACCGGGGAGCTGTTTTTT. Translation gives CASSIQGTGELFF.

The table lists this clone with many counts. The V call is TRBV10-3, the J call TRBJ2-7, with a possible D match to TRBD2 (5 bases). The CDR3 runs to 15 residues. V was clipped by 4 bases and J by 0 bases, with 13 bases between them. CDR1 ENHRY and CDR2 SYGVKD come from the germline V gene. The CDR3 nucleotides are TGTGCCATCAGTGCTACAAGGGAGAACTCCTACGAGCAGTACTTC. Amino acid sequence: CAISATRENSYEQYF.

V usage is TRBV6-6 and J usage is TRBJ1-5; D remains ambiguous. Germline-derived CDR1 and CDR2 are MNHNY and SVGAGI (reference sequence). This CDR3 is 13 amino acids long. Trimming took off 2 bases at V and 7 bases at J, with 9 bases between the two ends. CDR3 protein: CASSYREEQPQHF. The CDR3 nucleotides read TGTGCCAGCAGTTACAGGGAGGAGCAGCCCCAGCATTTT.

The chain combines TRBV19 with TRBJ2-1; a weak D match, TRBD1 (5 bases). Germline V lookup: CDR1 LNHDA, CDR2 SQIVND (reference sequence). This CDR3 has 15 residues. Trimming removed 3 bases from V and 3 bases from J, with 12 bases in between. The CDR3 region is CASSMGQGFYNEQFF. The CDR3 DNA reads as TGTGCCAGTAGTATGGGGCAGGGTTTCTACAATGAGCAGTTCTTC.

This clone was observed once. This sequence joins TRBV5-4 and TRBJ2-2; 7 bases map to TRBD1. The ends lost 0 bases at V and 0 bases at J; junction bases unmatched: 2. CDR1 is SGHNT and CDR2 is YYREEE in the germline V gene (reference sequence). CDR3 length equals 16 residues. CDR3 in amino acids: CASSLAGTANTGELFF. In DNA form, the CDR3 reads TGTGCCAGCAGCTTGGCCGGGACAGCGAACACCGGGGAGCTGTTTTTT.

This rearrangement joins TRBV6-5 to TRBJ2-3, with D possibly matching TRBD2 (5 bases). The length of the CDR3 is 12 residues. Germline CDR1 and CDR2: MNHEY and SVGAGI. Trimming stripped 7 bases from V and 6 bases from J, with 11 bases between. The CDR3 DNA is TGTGCCAGCACGGCGGGCAGGGATACGCAGTATTTT. Its translation: CASTAGRDTQYF.

The chain uses TRBV12-3 or TRBV12-4 and TRBJ1-5; 8 bases map to TRBD1. V was clipped by 7 bases and J by 5 bases; unmatched bases: 4. The CDR3 runs 13 residues. The CDR3 loop is CASTLTGDQPQHF. The CDR3 coding sequence is TGTGCCAGCACCCTGACAGGGGATCAGCCCCAGCATTTT.

The J gene is TRBJ1-6, the V gene TRBV7-2; TRBD1 aligns across 9 bases. V gave up 3 bases and J gave up 8 bases; unmatched junction bases: 5. CDR3 length equals 15 residues. Germline V gene lookup returns CDR1 SGHTA and CDR2 FQGNSA. In DNA form, the CDR3 reads TGTGCCAGCAGCTTGTGGGGACAGGGATATTCACCCCTCCACTTT. This codes for CASSLWGQGYSPLHF. Together with reference TRBV7-2 and TRBJ1-6, the CDR3 gives the full variable domain: GAGVSQSPSNKVTEKGKDVELRCDPISGHTALYWYRQSLGQGLEFLIYFQGNSAPDKSGLPSDRFSAERTGGSVSTLTIQRTQQEDSAVYLCASSLWGQGYSPLHFGNGTRLTVT.

V usage is TRBV7-2 and J usage is TRBJ2-3; no reliable D call. The CDR3 runs 12 residues. Germline V gene data show CDR1 as SGHTA and CDR2 as FQGNSA. The V and J ends lost 2 bases and 5 bases respectively, with 5 bases between them. CDR3 in DNA: TGTGCCAGCAGCTTATTCATAGATACGCAGTATTTT. Translation gives CASSLFIDTQYF.

This chain connects TRBV5-1 to TRBJ1-1, with TRBD1 matching over 8 bases. CDR1 and CDR2 from the germline V gene are SGHRS and YFSETQ. Unmatched junction bases numbered 7, after V lost 4 bases and J lost 5 bases. The CDR3 runs to 14 residues. The CDR3 loop reads CASSQGQGETEAFF. The CDR3 region has the DNA TGCGCCAGCAGCCAAGGACAGGGCGAAACTGAAGCTTTCTTT.

This chain uses TRBV28 with TRBJ1-5; no clear D gene. CDR1 MDHEN and CDR2 SYDVKM come from the germline V gene. The CDR3 runs to 12 residues. V was clipped by 6 bases and J by 11 bases, with 14 bases between them. CDR3 in DNA: TGTGCCAGCAGCTCCGACGCCCGGGCCCAGCATTTT. Translation: CASSSDARAQHF.

This clone was counted a few times. The rearrangement links TRBV5-1 to TRBJ2-2, with TRBD2 matching over 8 bases. CDR3 length: 16 amino acids. Trimming removed 7 bases from V and 4 bases from J; junction bases left unmatched: 12. Germline V gene lookup returns CDR1 SGHRS and CDR2 YFSETQ. CDR3 in amino acids: CASLPILAGLTGELFF. The CDR3 region has the DNA TGCGCCAGCCTTCCTATTCTAGCGGGCCTCACCGGGGAGCTGTTTTTT.

V and J are TRBV9 and TRBJ2-1; the D gene is possibly TRBD2 (5 bases). This CDR3 is 15 amino acids long. Germline V gives CDR1 SGDLS, CDR2 YYNGEE. V dropped 0 bases and J dropped 8 bases, with 15 bases sitting between them. This CDR3 is CASSVDRSARDEQFF. CDR3 bases: TGTGCCAGCAGCGTAGACCGTAGTGCGAGGGATGAGCAGTTCTTC.